The sequence of this T cell receptor beta chain was determined in a study of T cells expressing NK-cell markers. Study information: Sorted CD3+CD56-NKG2C+, CD3+CD56+NKG2C+ and CD3+CD56+NKG2C- T cells supplied the TCR beta repertoires.

For each CDR3 protein, TCRdb gives one entry from its re-call of the 5' RACE reads, without DNA. The sample table includes 550,000 or so distinct CDR3 sequences. Germline lookup yields CDR1 SGDLS and CDR2 YYNGEE. This CDR3 comprises 15 residues. This chain links TRBV9 with TRBJ2-2; TCRdb calls TRBD1, which cannot be checked without DNA. Specimen: blood T cells: a sorted CD56 or NKG2C T cell subset, CD4+ or CD8+ T cells, or bulk PBMC T cells (not recorded which). The source is a man aged 18 to 30 in good health. CDR3 in amino acids: CASSPGEGSTGELFF.